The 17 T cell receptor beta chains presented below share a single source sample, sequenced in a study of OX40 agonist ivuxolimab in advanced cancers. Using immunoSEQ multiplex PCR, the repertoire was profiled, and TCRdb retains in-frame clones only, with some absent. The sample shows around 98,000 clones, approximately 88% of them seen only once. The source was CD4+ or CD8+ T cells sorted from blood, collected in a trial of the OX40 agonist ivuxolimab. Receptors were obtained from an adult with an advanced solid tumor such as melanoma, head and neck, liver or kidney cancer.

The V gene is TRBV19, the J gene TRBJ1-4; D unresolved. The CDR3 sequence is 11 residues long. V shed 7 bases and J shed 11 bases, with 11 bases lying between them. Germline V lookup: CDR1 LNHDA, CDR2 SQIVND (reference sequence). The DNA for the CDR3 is TGTGCCAGTACTGGTCGGAGGAAACTGTTTTTT. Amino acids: CASTGRRKLFF.

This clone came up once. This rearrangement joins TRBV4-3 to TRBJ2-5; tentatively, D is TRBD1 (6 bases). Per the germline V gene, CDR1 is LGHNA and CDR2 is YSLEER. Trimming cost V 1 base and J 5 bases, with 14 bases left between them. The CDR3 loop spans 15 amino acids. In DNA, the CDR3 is TGCGCCAGCAGCCAAGTGTACACAGGGCGCGAGACCCAGTACTTC. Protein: CASSQVYTGRETQYF.

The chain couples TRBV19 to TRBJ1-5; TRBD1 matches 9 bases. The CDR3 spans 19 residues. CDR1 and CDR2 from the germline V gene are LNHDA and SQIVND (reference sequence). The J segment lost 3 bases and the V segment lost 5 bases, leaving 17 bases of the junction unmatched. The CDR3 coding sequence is TGTGCCAGTAGTTTTCAAACAATACCGGGACAGGGTACCAATCAGCCCCAGCATTTT. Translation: CASSFQTIPGQGTNQPQHF.

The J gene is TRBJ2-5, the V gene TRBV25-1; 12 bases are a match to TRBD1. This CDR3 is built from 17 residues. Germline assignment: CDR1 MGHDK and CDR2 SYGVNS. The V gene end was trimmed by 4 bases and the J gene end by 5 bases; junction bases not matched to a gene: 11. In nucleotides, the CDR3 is TGTGCCAGCAGTGGCAATCTCGGGACAGGGGGCGCGGAGACCCAGTACTTC. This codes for CASSGNLGTGGAETQYF.

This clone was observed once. CDR3 loop: CSIRDSTYEQYF. CDR3 DNA: TGCAGCATCCGGGACAGCACCTACGAGCAGTACTTC. The genes are TRBV29-1 and TRBJ2-7; 7 bases are a match to TRBD1. J was trimmed by 2 bases and V by 8 bases; bases with no gene match: 6. CDR3 size: 12 residues. CDR1 and CDR2 (germline): SQVTM, ANQGSEA.

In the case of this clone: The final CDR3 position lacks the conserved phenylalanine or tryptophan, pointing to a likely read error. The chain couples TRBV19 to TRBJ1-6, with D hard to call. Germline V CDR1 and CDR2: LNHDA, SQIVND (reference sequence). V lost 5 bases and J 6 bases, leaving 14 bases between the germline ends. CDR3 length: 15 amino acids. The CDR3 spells CASSERASGNSPLHL. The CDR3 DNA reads TGTGCCAGTAGTGAGAGGGCCTCCGGTAATTCACCCCTCCACCTT.

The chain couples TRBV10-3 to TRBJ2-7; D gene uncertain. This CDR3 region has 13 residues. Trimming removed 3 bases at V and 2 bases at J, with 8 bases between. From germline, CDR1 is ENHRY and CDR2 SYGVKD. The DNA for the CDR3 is TGTGCCATCAGTGATATGGCCGCCTACGAGCAGTACTTC. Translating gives CAISDMAAYEQYF.

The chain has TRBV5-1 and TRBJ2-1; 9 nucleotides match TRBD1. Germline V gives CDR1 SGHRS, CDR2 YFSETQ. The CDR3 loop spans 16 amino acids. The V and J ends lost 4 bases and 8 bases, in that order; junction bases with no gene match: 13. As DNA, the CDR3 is TGCGCCAGCAGCCCCGGAGGGGGACAGGGATTCGATGAGCAGTTCTTC. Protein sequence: CASSPGGGQGFDEQFF.

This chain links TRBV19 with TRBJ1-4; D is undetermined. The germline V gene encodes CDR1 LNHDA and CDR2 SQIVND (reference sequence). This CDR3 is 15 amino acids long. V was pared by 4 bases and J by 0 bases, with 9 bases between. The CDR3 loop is CASSTTTATNEKLFF. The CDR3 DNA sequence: TGTGCCAGTAGTACCACGACTGCAACTAATGAAAAACTGTTTTTT.

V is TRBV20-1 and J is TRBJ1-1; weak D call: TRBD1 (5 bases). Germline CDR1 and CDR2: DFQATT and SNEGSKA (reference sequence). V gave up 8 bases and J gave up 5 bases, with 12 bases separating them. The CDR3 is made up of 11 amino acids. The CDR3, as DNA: TGCAGTATGAGGGGCCGGACTGAAGCTTTCTTT. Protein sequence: CSMRGRTEAFF.

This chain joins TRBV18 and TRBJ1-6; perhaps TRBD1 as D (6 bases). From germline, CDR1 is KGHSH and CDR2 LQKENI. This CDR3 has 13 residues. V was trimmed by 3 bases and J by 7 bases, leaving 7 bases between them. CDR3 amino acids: CASSPGQNSPLHF. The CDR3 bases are TGTGCCAGCTCACCCGGACAGAATTCACCCCTCCACTTT. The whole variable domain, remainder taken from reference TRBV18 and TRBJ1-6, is NAGVMQNPRHLVRRRGQEARLRCSPMKGHSHVYWYRQLPEEGLKFMVYLQKENIIDESGMPKERFSAEFPKEGPSILRIQQVVRGDSAAYFCASSPGQNSPLHFGNGTRLTVT.

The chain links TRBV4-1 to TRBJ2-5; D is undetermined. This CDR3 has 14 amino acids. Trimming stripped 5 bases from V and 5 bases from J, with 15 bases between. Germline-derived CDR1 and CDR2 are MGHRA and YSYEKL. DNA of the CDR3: TGCGCCAGCAGCAGGCAAGAGGTAGGGGAGACCCAGTACTTC. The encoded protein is CASSRQEVGETQYF.

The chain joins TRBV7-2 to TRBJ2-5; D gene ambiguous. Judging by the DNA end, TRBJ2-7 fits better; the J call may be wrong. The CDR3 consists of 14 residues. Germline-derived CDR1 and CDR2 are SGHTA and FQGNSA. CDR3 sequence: CASSLGATGYEQYF. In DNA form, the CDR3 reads TGTGCCAGCAGCTTAGGGGCAACCGGCTACGAGCAGTACTTC.

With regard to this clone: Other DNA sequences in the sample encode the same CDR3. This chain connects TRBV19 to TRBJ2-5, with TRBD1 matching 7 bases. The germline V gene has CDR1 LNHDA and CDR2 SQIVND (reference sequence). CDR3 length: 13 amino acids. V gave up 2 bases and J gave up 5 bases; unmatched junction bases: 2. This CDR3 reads CASSITGVETQYF. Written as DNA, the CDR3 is TGTGCCAGTAGTATAACAGGGGTGGAGACCCAGTACTTC.

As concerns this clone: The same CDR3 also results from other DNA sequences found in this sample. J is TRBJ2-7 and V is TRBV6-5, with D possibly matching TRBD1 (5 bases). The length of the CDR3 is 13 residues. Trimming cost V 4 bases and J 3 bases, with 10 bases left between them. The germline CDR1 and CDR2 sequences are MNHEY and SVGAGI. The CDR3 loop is CASSSGDSYEQYF. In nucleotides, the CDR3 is TGTGCCAGCAGTTCCGGTGACAGCTACGAGCAGTACTTC.

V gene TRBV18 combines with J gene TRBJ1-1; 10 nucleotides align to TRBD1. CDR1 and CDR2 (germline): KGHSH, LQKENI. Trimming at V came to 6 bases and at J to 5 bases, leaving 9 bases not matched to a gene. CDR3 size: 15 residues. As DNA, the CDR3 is TGTGCCAGCTCCCCTCAGGGACAGGGGTGGACTGAAGCTTTCTTT. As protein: CASSPQGQGWTEAFF.

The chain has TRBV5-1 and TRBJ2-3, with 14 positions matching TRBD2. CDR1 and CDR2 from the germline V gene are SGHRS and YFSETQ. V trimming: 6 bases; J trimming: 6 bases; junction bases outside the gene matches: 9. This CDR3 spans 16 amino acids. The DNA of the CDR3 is TGCGCCAGCATCCTGGGACTAGCGGGGGTAGGGGATACGCAGTATTTT. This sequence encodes CASILGLAGVGDTQYF.